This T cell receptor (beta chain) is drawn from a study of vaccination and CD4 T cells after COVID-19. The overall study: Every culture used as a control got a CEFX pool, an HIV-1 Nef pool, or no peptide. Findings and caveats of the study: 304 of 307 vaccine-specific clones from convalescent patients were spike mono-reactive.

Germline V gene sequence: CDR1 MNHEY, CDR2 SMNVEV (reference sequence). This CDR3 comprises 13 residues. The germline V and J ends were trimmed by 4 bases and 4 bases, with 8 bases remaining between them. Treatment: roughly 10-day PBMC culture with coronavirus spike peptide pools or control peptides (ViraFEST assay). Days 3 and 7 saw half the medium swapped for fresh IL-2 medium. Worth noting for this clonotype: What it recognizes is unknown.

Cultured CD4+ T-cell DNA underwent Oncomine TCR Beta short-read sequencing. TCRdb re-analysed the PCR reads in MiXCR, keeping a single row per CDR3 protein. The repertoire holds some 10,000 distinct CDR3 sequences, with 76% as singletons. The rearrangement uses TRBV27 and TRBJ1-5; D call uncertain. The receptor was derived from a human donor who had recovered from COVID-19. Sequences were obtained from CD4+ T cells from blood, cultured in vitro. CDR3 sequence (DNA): TGTGCCAGCAGTTCCCAGTTAAATCAGCCCCAGCATTTT. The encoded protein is CASSSQLNQPQHF.